A single sample gave rise to the 18 T cell receptor beta chains below, sequenced in a study of post-analysis software for immune sequencing data. cDNA libraries of TCR beta carried unique molecular identifiers. TCRdb processed the PCR reads anew with MiXCR; each CDR3 protein has one entry. The data contain 350,000 to 450,000 distinct CDR3 sequences, roughly 35% of them singletons. Study-level points and caveats: The five TRBV segments detected at higher frequency in patients than in controls included TRBV5-6, TRBV5-1 and TRBV20-1.

No antigens are known for them. Source material: blood. These receptors were collected from a girl aged 5-17 years with multiple sclerosis.

The rearrangement uses TRBV4-1 and TRBJ1-2; 8 bases are shared with TRBD1. CDR3 length: 13 amino acids. Germline trimming cut 4 bases from V and 7 bases from J; bases unmatched to any gene: 5. In germline, CDR1 is MGHRA, CDR2 YSYEKL. CDR3 sequence (DNA): TGCGCCAGCAGCCCTGGGACAGGAGGTGGCTACACCTTC. Translation gives CASSPGTGGGYTF.

The chain is built from TRBV6-5 and TRBJ1-5; D call uncertain. With 0 bases removed from V and 1 base from J, the gap between germline ends came to 7 bases. CDR1 and CDR2 (germline): MNHEY, SVGAGI. The CDR3 contains 15 residues. The CDR3 DNA reads TGTGCCAGCAGTTACTCGACGGGCAGCAATCAGCCCCAGCATTTT. Its protein product is CASSYSTGSNQPQHF.

In DNA, the CDR3 is TGTGCCAGCAGTTTGGATATGGGGAACACTGAAGCTTTCTTT. Amino acid sequence: CASSLDMGNTEAFF. The gene calls are TRBV27 and TRBJ1-1; no reliable D call. From germline, CDR1 is MNHEY and CDR2 SMNVEV (reference sequence). Trimming took 3 bases from V and 1 from J, leaving 9 bases between them. CDR3 length: 14 amino acids.

This clonotype came up a few times. This chain uses TRBV5-5 with TRBJ2-7; D not resolved. Germline V CDR1 and CDR2: SGHKS, YYEKEE (reference sequence). V gave up 2 bases and J gave up 5 bases, with 11 bases separating them. The CDR3 spans 13 residues. CDR3 residues: CASSLRPGDEQYF. CDR3 nucleotide sequence: TGTGCCAGCAGCTTACGACCCGGCGACGAGCAGTACTTC.

V usage is TRBV28 and J usage is TRBJ1-4, with a possible D match to TRBD1 (6 bases). This CDR3 region has 15 residues. Trimming stripped 5 bases from V and 5 bases from J, with 15 bases between. Per germline, CDR1 MDHEN and CDR2 SYDVKM. The CDR3 loop is CASSGGWRGNEKLFF. The CDR3 nucleotides read TGTGCCAGCAGTGGAGGGTGGAGGGGGAATGAAAAACTGTTTTTT.

Details on this clonotype: A much larger clone differs by one base, so this may be a read error. The J gene is TRBJ2-7, the V gene TRBV12-3 or TRBV12-4; D call uncertain. The CDR3 spans 15 residues. V was trimmed by 6 bases and J by 0 bases, leaving 15 bases between them. The CDR3 nucleotides read TGTGCCAGCAGCCCGCGGCGGCCCCTCTCCTACGAGCAGTACTTC. Its translation: CASSPRRPLSYEQYF.

V is TRBV20-1 and J is TRBJ2-1, with a weak D call TRBD1 (6 bases). The CDR3 loop spans 18 amino acids. V dropped 0 bases and J dropped 0 bases, with 18 bases sitting between them. Germline-derived CDR1 and CDR2 are DFQATT and SNEGSKA (reference sequence). CDR3 sequence (DNA): TGCAGTGCTAGAGATCGTCTTGGGGACATGAGCTCCTACAATGAGCAGTTCTTC. Residues: CSARDRLGDMSSYNEQFF.

The chain uses TRBV9 and TRBJ2-7, with 10 bases matching TRBD2. The J call is in doubt because the DNA end fits TRBJ2-5 better. The CDR3 is 16 residues long. Germline V gene data show CDR1 as SGDLS and CDR2 as YYNGEE. This CDR3 reads CASSVGASGGAGTQYF. As DNA, the CDR3 is TGTGCCAGCAGCGTAGGGGCTAGCGGGGGAGCTGGGACCCAGTACTTC.

The sample holds a few counts of this clonotype. The chain combines TRBV4-3 with TRBJ1-4, with D tentatively TRBD1 (5 bases). Germline V gene sequence: CDR1 LGHNA, CDR2 YSLEER. There are 15 residues in the CDR3. Trimming took off 0 bases at V and 8 bases at J, with 13 bases between the two ends. DNA for the CDR3: TGCGCCAGCAGCCAAGACAGGGTGGACTACGAAAAACTGTTTTTT. Translating it yields CASSQDRVDYEKLFF.

This clonotype has only a few counts. The CDR3 loop is CASIKLSKAFF. The CDR3 DNA follows: TGTGCCAGCATCAAGCTCTCCAAAGCTTTCTTT. This chain connects TRBV6-5 to TRBJ1-1; no definite D call. Trimming removed 7 bases from V and 9 bases from J, with 12 bases in between. CDR3 size: 11 residues. Germline V lookup: CDR1 MNHEY, CDR2 SVGAGI.

This chain uses TRBV27 with TRBJ2-7; D is unclear. CDR3 length: 13 amino acids. V was cut by 6 bases and J by 2 bases, with 11 bases left in between. The V gene's germline CDR1 is MNHEY and CDR2 SMNVEV (reference sequence). The CDR3 region is CASSHSSPYEQYF. The DNA of the CDR3 is TGTGCCAGCAGCCACTCCTCCCCCTACGAGCAGTACTTC.

The gene calls are TRBV20-1 and TRBJ2-1; 8 positions match TRBD1. The J segment lost 7 bases and the V segment lost 6 bases, leaving 8 bases of the junction unmatched. The CDR3 length is 13 residues. CDR1 and CDR2 from the germline V gene are DFQATT and SNEGSKA (reference sequence). CDR3 loop: CSAKDRVKNEQFF. Here the CDR3 DNA reads TGCAGTGCAAAGGACAGGGTGAAGAATGAGCAGTTCTTC.

The chain has TRBV7-2 and TRBJ1-4; a possible D gene is TRBD1 (5 bases). With 5 bases removed from V and 0 bases from J, the gap between germline ends came to 13 bases. The CDR3 length is 16 residues. CDR1 is SGHTA and CDR2 is FQGNSA in the germline V gene. DNA of the CDR3: TGTGCCAGCAGCCCAGAGGGGCGCCCAACTAATGAAAAACTGTTTTTT. Protein: CASSPEGRPTNEKLFF.

The rearrangement uses TRBV3-1 and TRBJ1-2; a possible D gene is TRBD1 (6 bases). Trimming left V 3 bases short and J 3 bases short, with 14 bases between. From germline, CDR1 is LGHDT and CDR2 YNNKEL (reference sequence). The CDR3 loop spans 15 amino acids. In DNA, the CDR3 is TGTGCCAGCAGCCAGGGTTTAGAGGGGGACTATGGCTACACCTTC. Residues: CASSQGLEGDYGYTF.

The chain recombines TRBV14 with TRBJ2-5, with 9 positions matching TRBD2. Germline V gene data show CDR1 as SGHDN and CDR2 as FVKESK. The CDR3 is 15 amino acids. Trimming at V came to 4 bases and at J to 4 bases, leaving 7 bases not matched to a gene. The CDR3 sequence: CASSPGLAHRETQYF. CDR3 nucleotide sequence: TGTGCCAGCAGCCCCGGACTAGCGCATAGAGAGACCCAGTACTTC.

Note on this clonotype: One junction end does not reproduce the germline sequence, and a read error may be involved. The J gene is TRBJ2-2, the V gene TRBV24-1; D possibly corresponds to TRBD2 (5 bases). CDR3 length: 16 residues. Germline V gene sequence: CDR1 KGHDR, CDR2 SFDVKD. The CDR3 loop reads CATSDLGISNTGERFF. The CDR3 coding sequence is TGTGCCACCAGTGATTTGGGGATATCGAACACCGGGGAGCGGTTTTTT.

This clonotype was observed a handful of times. The chain links TRBV7-6 to TRBJ1-5, with D possibly being TRBD1 (5 bases). V was pared by 8 bases and J by 1 base, with 6 bases between. CDR3 length equals 12 residues. The germline V gene has CDR1 SGHVS and CDR2 FNYEAQ. CDR3 region: CASGDSNQPQHF. CDR3 coding DNA: TGTGCCAGCGGGGACAGCAATCAGCCCCAGCATTTT. Together with reference TRBV7-6 and TRBJ1-5, the CDR3 gives the full variable domain: GAGVSQSPRYKVTKRGQDVALRCDPISGHVSLYWYRQALGQGPEFLTYFNYEAQQDKSGLPNDRFSAERPEGSISTLTIQRTEQRDSAMYRCASGDSNQPQHFGDGTRLSIL.

This clonotype appeared a few times. This chain links TRBV27 with TRBJ2-3, with 8 bases matching TRBD1. Germline trimming cut 0 bases from V and 5 bases from J; bases unmatched to any gene: 1. Germline values: CDR1 MNHEY, CDR2 SMNVEV (reference sequence). This CDR3 spans 14 amino acids. CDR3 bases: TGTGCCAGCAGTTTATCCACAGGGGGAGATACGCAGTATTTT. This codes for CASSLSTGGDTQYF.